The 31 T cell receptor beta chains listed next were all sequenced from one sample in a study of human T cells and chemical hapten exposure. TCRdb itself ran the RACE reads through MiXCR, one entry per CDR3 protein. The data show about 98,000 distinct CDR3 sequences, 11% seen once. The time point denotes: pre-sensitization, week 0. As for treatment: therapeutic diphenylcyclopropenone sensitization with weekly scalp DPC. The source was whole blood, collected in connection with sensitization to the hapten diphenylcyclopropenone (DPC). The receptor source for this set is a woman in her sixties or seventies with alopecia areata. Some clones in this sample may be carry-over from other donors' samples.

This rearrangement joins TRBV7-9 to TRBJ1-1; D uncertain. The CDR3 runs 13 residues. The germline V gene encodes CDR1 SEHNR and CDR2 FQNEAQ (reference sequence). The V and J ends lost 1 base and 5 bases respectively, with 8 bases between them. This CDR3 is CASSLEGWTEAFF. Here the CDR3 DNA reads TGTGCCAGCAGCTTAGAGGGATGGACTGAAGCTTTCTTT.

This clonotype was counted at least ten times. The V gene is TRBV20-1, the J gene TRBJ2-3, with 10 bases fitting TRBD2. CDR3 size: 17 residues. Per the germline V gene, CDR1 is DFQATT and CDR2 is SNEGSKA (reference sequence). V dropped 3 bases and J dropped 1; count of bases not matched to a gene: 10. This chain's CDR3 is CSASLWWLAGGTDTQYF. DNA for the CDR3: TGCAGTGCTAGCCTATGGTGGCTAGCGGGGGGCACAGATACGCAGTATTTT.

This clonotype was observed a handful of times. V is TRBV7-9 and J is TRBJ2-3; D possibly uses TRBD1 or TRBD2 (5 bases each). The length of the CDR3 is 15 residues. Germline lookup yields CDR1 SEHNR and CDR2 FQNEAQ (reference sequence). Trimming stripped 2 bases from V and 4 bases from J, with 13 bases between. This CDR3 is CASSLLGERSDTQYF. DNA of the CDR3: TGTGCCAGCAGCTTATTGGGGGAAAGGTCAGATACGCAGTATTTT.

The CDR3 coding sequence is TGTGCCAGCAGTTTGGGTAGGGGAAGAGATACGCAGTATTTT. Translating it yields CASSLGRGRDTQYF. V usage is TRBV28 and J usage is TRBJ2-3; D may be TRBD1 (5 bases). There are 14 residues in the CDR3. Germline-derived CDR1 and CDR2 are MDHEN and SYDVKM. V shed 3 bases and J shed 5 bases, with 12 bases lying between them.

This clonotype was detected many times. This sequence joins TRBV3-1 and TRBJ2-1; D not resolved. The CDR3 consists of 13 residues. The ends were cut back, 0 bases at V and 6 bases at J, with 6 bases in the middle. Germline-derived CDR1 and CDR2 are LGHDT and YNNKEL (reference sequence). CDR3 in DNA: TGTGCCAGCAGCCAAGAAGGCGGCAATGAGCAGTTCTTC. It specifies CASSQEGGNEQFF.

This clonotype was detected many times. The chain employs TRBV9 and TRBJ2-3; no reliable D call. V gave up 0 bases and J gave up 1 base, with 9 bases separating them. CDR3 length: 15 residues. Looked up from germline, CDR1 is SGDLS and CDR2 is YYNGEE. The DNA for the CDR3 is TGTGCCAGCAGCGTAGTCGTAAGCGGCACAGATACGCAGTATTTT. This codes for CASSVVVSGTDTQYF. The full variable domain, rest sourced from reference TRBV9 and TRBJ2-3, is DSGVTQTPKHLITATGQRVTLRCSPRSGDLSVYWYQQSLDQGLQFLIQYYNGEERAKGNILERFSAQQFPDLHSELNLSSLELGDSALYFCASSVVVSGTDTQYFGPGTRLTVL.

This sequence joins TRBV21-1 and TRBJ1-1; TRBD1 is taken as the D call from the table, unchecked against the DNA. TRBV21-1 is a pseudogene. There are 14 residues in the CDR3. The DNA for the CDR3 is TGTGCCAGCAGCAAACGAACAAGACGTTTGTCCGCTTTCTTT. Its protein is CASSKRTRRLSAFF.

The rearrangement links TRBV4-1 to TRBJ2-7; 9 bases match TRBD2. The ends lost 2 bases at V and 2 bases at J; junction bases unmatched: 7. The CDR3 sequence is 16 residues long. Germline V gene sequence: CDR1 MGHRA, CDR2 YSYEKL. The CDR3 nucleotides read TGCGCCAGCAGCCAATACGGCGGGGGGGCCACCTACGAGCAGTACTTC. This translates into CASSQYGGGATYEQYF.

The chain employs TRBV29-1 and TRBJ2-5, with unresolved D. Germline assignment: CDR1 SQVTM and CDR2 ANQGSEA. The CDR3 has 14 amino acids. V shed 3 bases and J shed 4 bases, with 15 bases lying between them. The CDR3 loop is CSVEPSRRPETQYF. The CDR3 nucleotides are TGCAGCGTTGAGCCTTCCCGACGGCCAGAGACCCAGTACTTC.

This clonotype was observed a handful of times. The chain employs TRBV6-2 or TRBV6-3 and TRBJ2-1; D gene unclear. Germline CDR1 reads MNHEY; CDR2 reads SVGEGT. Trimming removed 0 bases from V and 10 bases from J, with 10 bases in between. The CDR3 runs to 13 residues. The CDR3 reads CASSYSRAREQFF. The CDR3 nucleotides are TGTGCCAGCAGTTACTCCCGGGCAAGGGAGCAGTTCTTC.

This clonotype appeared a few times. The V and J genes are TRBV4-1 and TRBJ2-5, with a possible D match to TRBD1 (6 bases). V was trimmed by 1 base and J by 5 bases, leaving 8 bases between them. Germline V CDR1 and CDR2: MGHRA, YSYEKL. The CDR3 length is 13 residues. The CDR3 DNA sequence: TGCGCCAGCAGCCAAGGGACAGTGGAGACCCAGTACTTC. Protein: CASSQGTVETQYF.

The rearrangement uses TRBV15 and TRBJ2-7; D gene unclear. V was shortened by 2 bases and J by 0 bases, with 5 bases between the two germline ends. The CDR3 is 13 amino acids. Germline V gives CDR1 LNHNV, CDR2 YYDKDF (reference sequence). CDR3 sequence (DNA): TGTGCCACCAGCAGAACGAGCTCCTACGAGCAGTACTTC. Its protein product is CATSRTSSYEQYF.

Written as DNA, the CDR3 is TGCGTGGGGATGGATACTGAAGCTTTCTTT. Protein sequence: CVGMDTEAFF. V and J are TRBV29-1 and TRBJ1-1; D is unresolved. The CDR3 runs 10 residues. Germline CDR1 SQVTM, CDR2 ANQGSEA.

This clonotype was seen a handful of times. J is TRBJ1-6 and V is TRBV5-1; D gene uncertain. The germline V gene encodes CDR1 SGHRS and CDR2 YFSETQ. This CDR3 is 16 amino acids long. V dropped 4 bases and J dropped 6 bases, with 17 bases sitting between them. The CDR3 DNA reads as TGCGCCAGCAGCGGTGGCCCCCGTATGGGTAATTCACCCCTCCACTTT. It yields the protein CASSGGPRMGNSPLHF.

The CDR3 sequence: CASSQDLVSGANVLTF. The DNA for the CDR3 is TGCGCCAGCAGCCAAGATCTGGTCTCTGGGGCCAACGTCCTGACTTTC. V usage is TRBV4-3 and J usage is TRBJ2-6; D not certain. The CDR3 extends over 16 amino acids. The V end lost 0 bases, the J end lost 0 bases, and 6 bases lay between the germline ends. The germline V gene has CDR1 LGHNA and CDR2 YSLEER.

This clonotype was observed many times. This CDR3 reads CASSASGGSYEQYF. The CDR3 DNA is TGTGCCAGCAGTGCCAGCGGGGGATCCTACGAGCAGTACTTC. The V and J genes are TRBV6-6 and TRBJ2-7; TRBD2 matches at 8 bases. The germline V gene encodes CDR1 MNHNY and CDR2 SVGAGI (reference sequence). CDR3 length: 14 residues. With 5 bases clipped from V and 1 base from J, the junction kept 4 bases outside the gene matches.

This clonotype was recorded many times. V is TRBV3-1 and J is TRBJ1-1; TRBD1 might be the D (5 bases). This CDR3 spans 16 amino acids. Germline V gene data show CDR1 as LGHDT and CDR2 as YNNKEL (reference sequence). V lost 3 bases and J lost 0, with 14 bases in between. CDR3 residues: CASSHGTSTMNTEAFF. DNA of the CDR3: TGTGCCAGCAGCCACGGGACGTCCACAATGAACACTGAAGCTTTCTTT.

V is TRBV10-3 and J is TRBJ1-6; D perhaps matches TRBD1 (6 bases). This CDR3 spans 15 amino acids. The germline CDR1 and CDR2 sequences are ENHRY and SYGVKD. Trimming took 6 bases from V and 13 from J, leaving 22 bases between them. DNA of the CDR3: TGTGCCATCAGCAATACTGGGACACCCTCGCTCCCCCTCCACTTT. Its protein is CAISNTGTPSLPLHF.

This clonotype was seen at least ten times. The chain combines TRBV3-1 with TRBJ1-2; D unclear. V was cut by 0 bases and J by 8 bases, with 10 bases left in between. The germline V gene has CDR1 LGHDT and CDR2 YNNKEL (reference sequence). The CDR3 totals 13 residues. CDR3 sequence: CASSQDGPGGYTF. DNA for the CDR3: TGTGCCAGCAGCCAAGATGGCCCGGGGGGCTACACCTTC. The whole variable domain, remainder taken from reference TRBV3-1 and TRBJ1-2, is DTAVSQTPKYLVTQMGNDKSIKCEQNLGHDTMYWYKQDSKKFLKIMFSYNNKELIINETVPNRFSPKSPDKAHLNLHINSLELGDSAVYFCASSQDGPGGYTFGSGTRLTVV.

This clonotype was counted ten times or more. The CDR3 DNA follows: TGTGCCAGCAACTACAGGTCAGGGAACACTGAAGCTTTCTTT. Protein sequence: CASNYRSGNTEAFF. The chain recombines TRBV2 with TRBJ1-1; a possible D gene is TRBD1 (5 bases). This CDR3 has 14 residues. Germline V gene data show CDR1 as SNHLY and CDR2 as FYNNEI. Trimming cost V 7 bases and J 1 base, with 13 bases left between them.

This clonotype came up a few times. The chain recombines TRBV27 with TRBJ2-4; D remains unclear. Germline CDR1 and CDR2: MNHEY and SMNVEV (reference sequence). The CDR3 is 15 amino acids. V lost 7 bases and J lost 2, with 15 bases in between. CDR3 DNA sequence: TGTGCCAGCATCCCCGCCCTGCGTTCCAAAAACATTCAGTACTTC. Protein product: CASIPALRSKNIQYF.

This clonotype was detected many times. V gene TRBV19 combines with J gene TRBJ1-5, with D unclear. The CDR3 runs to 14 residues. With 3 bases removed from V and 4 bases from J, the gap between germline ends came to 10 bases. The germline gives CDR1 LNHDA, CDR2 SQIVND (reference sequence). CDR3 in amino acids: CASSMRQINQPQHF. The CDR3 DNA reads as TGTGCCAGTAGTATGCGCCAGATTAATCAGCCCCAGCATTTT.

As for this clonotype: Just one base apart from a much larger clone, this may be a read error. The V gene is TRBV4-1, the J gene TRBJ1-3; D ambiguous. The germline gives CDR1 MGHRA, CDR2 YSYEKL. This CDR3 is 16 amino acids long. Here the CDR3 reads CASSEDSQYSGNTIYF. For the CDR3, the DNA is TGCGCCAGCAGCGAAGATTCGCAGTACTCTGGAAACACCATATATTTT.

This clonotype was counted a few times. The rearrangement joins TRBV20-1 to TRBJ2-3, with 12 bases aligning to TRBD2. The CDR3 contains 19 residues. Germline V gene data show CDR1 as DFQATT and CDR2 as SNEGSKA (reference sequence). V shed 1 base, J shed 0 bases, and the junction held 11 bases outside the gene matches. Here the CDR3 reads CSARGLAGAVTPSTDTQYF. In DNA form, the CDR3 reads TGCAGTGCTAGAGGACTAGCGGGGGCCGTAACCCCTAGCACAGATACGCAGTATTTT.

V and J are TRBV5-1 and TRBJ2-1; 7 nucleotides match TRBD2. Trimming removed 4 bases from V and 0 bases from J; junction bases left unmatched: 10. CDR1 SGHRS and CDR2 YFSETQ come from the germline V gene. CDR3 length equals 17 residues. The DNA of the CDR3 is TGCGCCAGCAGCCGTGCGGAGCGGGGAAGCTCCTACAATGAGCAGTTCTTC. It translates to CASSRAERGSSYNEQFF.

This clonotype was detected a few times. This sequence joins TRBV7-9 and TRBJ1-1; possible D gene TRBD1, 6 bases. The CDR3 consists of 13 residues. V shed 4 bases and J shed 4 bases, with 10 bases lying between them. From germline, CDR1 is SEHNR and CDR2 FQNEAQ (reference sequence). The CDR3 nucleotides are TGTGCCAGCAGCTCCGAAGGGGGCACTGAAGCTTTCTTT. Its translation: CASSSEGGTEAFF.

This clonotype was detected only a few times. The CDR3 sequence: CASSLVAESLTQYF. The CDR3 DNA follows: TGTGCCAGCAGCTTAGTCGCGGAGTCCCTGACGCAGTATTTT. V and J are TRBV7-2 and TRBJ2-3; D remains ambiguous. This CDR3 contains 14 residues. V lost 1 base and J lost 9, with 14 bases in between. Looked up from germline, CDR1 is SGHTA and CDR2 is FQGNSA.

The V and J genes are TRBV9 and TRBJ1-1, with D possibly TRBD1 on 6 matching bases. The CDR3 contains 16 residues. Deletions cut 4 bases from V and 3 bases from J, with 19 bases between. From germline, CDR1 is SGDLS and CDR2 YYNGEE. The CDR3 sequence is CASSPIQTGRDTEAFF. CDR3 DNA: TGTGCCAGCAGCCCTATACAAACAGGGCGGGACACTGAAGCTTTCTTT.

This clonotype was counted ten times or more. The rearrangement uses TRBV11-2 and TRBJ2-5, with 8 bases identical to TRBD2. CDR1 is SGHAT, CDR2 FQNNGV, per germline. The CDR3 runs 13 residues. Trimming removed 6 bases from V and 1 base from J; junction bases left unmatched: 1. The CDR3 bases are TGTGCCAGCAGAACTAGCGGCCAAGAGACCCAGTACTTC. Protein: CASRTSGQETQYF.

This clonotype has at least ten counts. Germline and junction disagree at one end, which may indicate a read error. The chain has TRBV7-7 and TRBJ2-2, with TRBD1 matching 10 bases. The germline CDR1 and CDR2 sequences are SSHAT and FNYEAQ (reference sequence). The CDR3 extends over 15 amino acids. CDR3 DNA: TGTGCTAGCAGCCCGGACAGGGGGAACGCCGGGGAGCTGTTTTTT. Its translation is CASSPDRGNAGELFF.

The rearrangement links TRBV6-2 or TRBV6-3 to TRBJ2-1; 7 bases are a match to TRBD1. The CDR3 covers 12 residues. V lost 6 bases and J lost 10; bases outside the gene matches: 6. Germline V lookup: CDR1 MNHEY, CDR2 SVGEGT. The CDR3: CASRITGAEQFF. CDR3 DNA sequence: TGTGCCAGCAGGATTACAGGGGCCGAGCAGTTCTTC.